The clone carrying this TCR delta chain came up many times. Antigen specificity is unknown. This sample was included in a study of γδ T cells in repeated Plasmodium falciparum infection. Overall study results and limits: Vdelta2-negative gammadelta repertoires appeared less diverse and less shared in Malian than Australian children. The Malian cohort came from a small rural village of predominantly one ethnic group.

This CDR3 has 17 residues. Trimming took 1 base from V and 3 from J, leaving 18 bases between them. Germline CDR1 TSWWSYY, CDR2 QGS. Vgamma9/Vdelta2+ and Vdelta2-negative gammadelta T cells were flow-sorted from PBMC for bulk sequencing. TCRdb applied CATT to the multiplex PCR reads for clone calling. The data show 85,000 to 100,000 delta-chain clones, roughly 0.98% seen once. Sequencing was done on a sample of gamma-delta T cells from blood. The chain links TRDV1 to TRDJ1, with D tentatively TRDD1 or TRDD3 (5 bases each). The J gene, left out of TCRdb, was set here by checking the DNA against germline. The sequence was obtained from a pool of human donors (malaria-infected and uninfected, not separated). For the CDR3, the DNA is TGTGCTCTTGGGGAACGATCCAAATACCCATACGCCGATAAACTCATCTTT. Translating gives CALGERSKYPYADKLIF.